The clone carrying this T cell receptor beta chain was detected only once. Its matching antigen is unknown. The CDR3 has 13 residues. V shed 3 bases and J shed 0 bases, with 3 bases lying between them. Looked up from germline, CDR1 is MNHEY and CDR2 is SMNVEV (reference sequence). The data were taken from a study of cytomegalovirus exposure and HLA in healthy donors. Whole-study context: A prior analysis found around 110 million unique TCR beta sequences from 150 million to 200 million T cells. HLA-typed donors were the source of 80 million to 90 million unique TCRs, which an early data release held.

The PCR contained 60 Vbeta and 13 Jbeta primers. Assay: immunoSEQ multiplex PCR; the TCRdb copy retains only in-frame clones and omits some. Counted here are 90,000 to 120,000 clones, over 75% occurring once; the ten biggest clones make up 4% to 5%. Study results and limitations: Donors were assumed by presence/absence analyses to have roughly uniform sequencing depth.

The TCR was taken from a male donor in good health and CMV-seronegative. The V and J genes are TRBV27 and TRBJ2-1; D gene unclear. The sequencing sample was made of PBMCs. DNA for the CDR3: TGTGCCAGCAGTTTGAGCTCCTACAATGAGCAGTTCTTC. Amino acid sequence: CASSLSSYNEQFF.